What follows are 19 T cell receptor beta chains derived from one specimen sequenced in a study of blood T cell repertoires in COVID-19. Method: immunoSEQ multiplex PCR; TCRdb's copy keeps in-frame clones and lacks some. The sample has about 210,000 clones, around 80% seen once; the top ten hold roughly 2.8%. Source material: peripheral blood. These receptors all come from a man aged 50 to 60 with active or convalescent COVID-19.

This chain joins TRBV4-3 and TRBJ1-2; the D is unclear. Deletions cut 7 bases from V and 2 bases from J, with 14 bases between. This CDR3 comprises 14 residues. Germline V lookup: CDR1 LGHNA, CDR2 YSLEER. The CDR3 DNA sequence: TGCGCCAGCAACTCGGGCGGGCCCAACTATGGCTACACCTTC. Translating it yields CASNSGGPNYGYTF.

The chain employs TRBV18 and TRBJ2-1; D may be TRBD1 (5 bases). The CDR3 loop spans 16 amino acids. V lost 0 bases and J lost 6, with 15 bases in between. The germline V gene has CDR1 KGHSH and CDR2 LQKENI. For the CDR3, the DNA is TGTGCCAGCTCACCACCAGGGGCCACGGACATCAATGAGCAGTTCTTC. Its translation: CASSPPGATDINEQFF.

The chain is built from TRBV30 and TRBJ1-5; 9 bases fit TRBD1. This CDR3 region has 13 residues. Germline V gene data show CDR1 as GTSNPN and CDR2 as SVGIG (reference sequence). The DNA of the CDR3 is TGTGCTACCGACAGGGGGAGGAATCAGCCCCAGCATTTT. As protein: CATDRGRNQPQHF.

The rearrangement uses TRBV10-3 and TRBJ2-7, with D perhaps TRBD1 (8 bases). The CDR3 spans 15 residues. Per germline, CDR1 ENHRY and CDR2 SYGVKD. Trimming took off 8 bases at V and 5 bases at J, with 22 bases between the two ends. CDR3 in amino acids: CAIGGDGQGNDEQYF. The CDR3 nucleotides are TGTGCCATCGGGGGGGACGGACAGGGTAACGACGAGCAGTACTTC.

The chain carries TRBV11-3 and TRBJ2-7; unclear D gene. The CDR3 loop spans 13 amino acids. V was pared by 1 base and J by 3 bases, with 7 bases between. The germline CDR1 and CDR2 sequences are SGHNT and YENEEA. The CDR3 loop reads CASSLAPSYEQYF. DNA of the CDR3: TGTGCCAGCAGCTTAGCCCCGAGCTACGAGCAGTACTTC.

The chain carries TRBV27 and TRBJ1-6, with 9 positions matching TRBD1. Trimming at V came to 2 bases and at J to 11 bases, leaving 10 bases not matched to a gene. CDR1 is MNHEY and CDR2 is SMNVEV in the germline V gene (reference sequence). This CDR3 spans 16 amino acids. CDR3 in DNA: TGTGCCAGCAGTTTAGCTGCCAGGGACAGGGAAACACCCCTCCACTTT. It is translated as CASSLAARDRETPLHF.

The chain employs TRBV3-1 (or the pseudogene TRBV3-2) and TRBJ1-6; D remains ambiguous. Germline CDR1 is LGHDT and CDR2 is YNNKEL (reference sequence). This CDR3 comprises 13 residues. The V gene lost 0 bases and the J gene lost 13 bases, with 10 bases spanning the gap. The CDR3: CASSQDPSPPLHF. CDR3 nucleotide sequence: TGTGCCAGCAGCCAAGACCCCTCCCCCCCCCTCCACTTT.

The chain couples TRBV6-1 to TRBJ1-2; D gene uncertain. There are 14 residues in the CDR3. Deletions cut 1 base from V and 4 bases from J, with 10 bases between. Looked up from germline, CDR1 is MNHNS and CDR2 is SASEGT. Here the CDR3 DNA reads TGTGCCAGCAGTGAAGGCGGGGAGGCCTATGGCTACACCTTC. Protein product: CASSEGGEAYGYTF.

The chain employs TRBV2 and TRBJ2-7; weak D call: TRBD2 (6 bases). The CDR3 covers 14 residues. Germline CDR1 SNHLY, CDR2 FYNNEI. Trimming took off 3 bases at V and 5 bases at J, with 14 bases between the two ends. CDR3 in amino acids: CASSEERVDDEQYF. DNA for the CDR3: TGTGCCAGCAGTGAGGAGCGGGTTGATGACGAGCAGTACTTC.

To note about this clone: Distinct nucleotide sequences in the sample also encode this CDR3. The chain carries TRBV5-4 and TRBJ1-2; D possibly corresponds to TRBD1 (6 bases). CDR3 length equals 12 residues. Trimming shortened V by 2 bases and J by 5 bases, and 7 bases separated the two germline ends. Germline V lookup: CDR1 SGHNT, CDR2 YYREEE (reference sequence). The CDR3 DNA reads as TGTGCCAGCAGCTTACAGGGATATGGCTACACCTTC. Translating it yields CASSLQGYGYTF.

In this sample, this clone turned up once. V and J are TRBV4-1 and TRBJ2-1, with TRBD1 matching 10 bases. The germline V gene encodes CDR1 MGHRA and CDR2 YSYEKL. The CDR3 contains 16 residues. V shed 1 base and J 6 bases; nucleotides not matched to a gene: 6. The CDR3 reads CASSQAGTGAFNEQFF. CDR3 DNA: TGCGCCAGCAGCCAAGCCGGGACAGGGGCCTTCAATGAGCAGTTCTTC.

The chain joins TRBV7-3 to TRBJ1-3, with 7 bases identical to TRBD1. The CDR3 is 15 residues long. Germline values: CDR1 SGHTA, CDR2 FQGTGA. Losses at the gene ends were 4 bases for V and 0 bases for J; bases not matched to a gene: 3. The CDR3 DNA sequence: TGTGCCAGCAGCTCCCAGGGGGGCTCTGGAAACACCATATATTTT. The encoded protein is CASSSQGGSGNTIYF.

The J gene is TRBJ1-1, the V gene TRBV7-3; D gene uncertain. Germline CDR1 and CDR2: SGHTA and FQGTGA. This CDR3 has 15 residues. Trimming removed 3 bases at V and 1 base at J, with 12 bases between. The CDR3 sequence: CASSLGPWPNTEAFF. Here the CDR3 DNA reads TGTGCCAGCAGCTTGGGCCCTTGGCCGAACACTGAAGCTTTCTTT.

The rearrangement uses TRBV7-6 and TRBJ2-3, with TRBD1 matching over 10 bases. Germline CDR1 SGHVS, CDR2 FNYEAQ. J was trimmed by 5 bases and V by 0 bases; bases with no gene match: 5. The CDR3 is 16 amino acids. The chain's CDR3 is CASSLAGTGAKDTQYF. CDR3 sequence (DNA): TGTGCCAGCAGCTTAGCGGGGACAGGGGCGAAAGATACGCAGTATTTT.

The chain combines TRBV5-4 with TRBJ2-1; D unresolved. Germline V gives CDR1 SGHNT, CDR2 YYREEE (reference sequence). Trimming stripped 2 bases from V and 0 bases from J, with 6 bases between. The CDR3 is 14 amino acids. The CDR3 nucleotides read TGTGCCAGCAGCTTAACTCACTCCTACAATGAGCAGTTCTTC. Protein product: CASSLTHSYNEQFF.

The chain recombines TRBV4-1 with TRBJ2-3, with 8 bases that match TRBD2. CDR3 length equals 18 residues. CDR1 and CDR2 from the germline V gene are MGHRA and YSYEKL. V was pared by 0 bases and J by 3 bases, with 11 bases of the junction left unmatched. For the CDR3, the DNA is TGCGCCAGCAGCCAAGAGGCGGGGGGTTATCTCTCTACAGATACGCAGTATTTT. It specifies CASSQEAGGYLSTDTQYF.

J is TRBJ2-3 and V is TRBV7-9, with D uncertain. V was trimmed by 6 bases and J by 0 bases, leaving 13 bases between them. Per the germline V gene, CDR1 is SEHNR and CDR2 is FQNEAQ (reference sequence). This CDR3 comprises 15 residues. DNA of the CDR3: TGTGCCAGCAGTCTAGAGGCGGCAAGCACAGATACGCAGTATTTT. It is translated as CASSLEAASTDTQYF.

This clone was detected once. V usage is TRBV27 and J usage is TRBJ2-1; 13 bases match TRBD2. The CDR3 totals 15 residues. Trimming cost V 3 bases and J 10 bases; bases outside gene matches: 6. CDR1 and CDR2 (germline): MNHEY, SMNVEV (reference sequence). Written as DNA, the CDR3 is TGTGCCAGCAGTTTGACTAGCGGGGGGCTAAAGGAGCAGTTCTTC. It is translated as CASSLTSGGLKEQFF.

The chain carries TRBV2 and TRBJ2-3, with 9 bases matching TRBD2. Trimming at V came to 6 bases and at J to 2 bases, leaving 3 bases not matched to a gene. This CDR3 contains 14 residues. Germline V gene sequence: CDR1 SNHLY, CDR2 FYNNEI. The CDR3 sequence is CASSSGGPTDTQYF. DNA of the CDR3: TGTGCCAGCAGCAGCGGGGGGCCCACAGATACGCAGTATTTT.